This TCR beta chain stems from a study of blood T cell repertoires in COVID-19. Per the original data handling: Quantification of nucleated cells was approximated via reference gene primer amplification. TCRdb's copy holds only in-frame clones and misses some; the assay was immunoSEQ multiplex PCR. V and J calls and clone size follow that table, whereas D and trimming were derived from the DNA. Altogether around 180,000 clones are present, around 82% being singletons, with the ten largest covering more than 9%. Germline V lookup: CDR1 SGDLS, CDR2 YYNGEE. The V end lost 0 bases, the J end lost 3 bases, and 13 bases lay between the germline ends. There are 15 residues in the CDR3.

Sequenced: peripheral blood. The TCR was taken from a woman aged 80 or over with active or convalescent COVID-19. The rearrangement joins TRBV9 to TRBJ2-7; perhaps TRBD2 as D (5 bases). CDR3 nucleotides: TGTGCCAGCAGCGTAGATGTCGGAGGTTTCTACGAGCAGTACTTC. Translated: CASSVDVGGFYEQYF.